This T cell receptor (beta chain) was obtained from a study of PD-L1 blockade in urothelial cancer. Whole-study context: Men with urothelial cancer arising in the bladder made up about 90% of the roughly 30 patients. Analysis of the blood was performed 3 weeks (second dose) and 6 weeks after treatment start.

Time point specified: peripheral blood 6 weeks after treatment start. Locally advanced or metastatic urothelial carcinoma was diagnosed in the patients. Repertoires were generated with immunoSEQ multiplex PCR, while TCRdb's copy carries only in-frame clones and drops some. The table has more than 60,000 clones, more than 70% seen once. This sample comprised PBMCs, obtained around atezolizumab (anti-PD-L1) treatment. The TCR was taken from a man between 60 and 75 years old with urothelial cancer.

CDR3 sequence: CASWRGTSKDNEQFF. CDR3 in DNA: TGTGCCAGCTGGCGTGGGACTAGCAAGGACAATGAGCAGTTCTTC. This chain joins TRBV18 and TRBJ2-1, with 9 bases lining up with TRBD2. This CDR3 contains 15 residues. Per the germline V gene, CDR1 is KGHSH and CDR2 is LQKENI. The V and J ends lost 7 bases and 5 bases, in that order; junction bases with no gene match: 9.